The 5 T cell receptor beta chains reported below all come from one sample, sequenced in a study of T-cell memory formation after mild COVID-19. MiXCR was run by TCRdb on the 5' RACE reads, yielding one entry per CDR3 protein. The sample includes roughly 620,000 distinct CDR3 sequences, under 20% of them seen just once. Sequencing was done on a sample of PBMCs or a T cell subset sorted from them (not recorded which). These TCRs come from an adult woman who had mild COVID-19 (a few samples of this study predate the infection). Cell type and time point are not known.

At least ten counts were recorded for this clonotype. The chain couples TRBV27 to TRBJ2-6, with TRBD1 matching 10 bases. The CDR3 sequence is 18 residues long. Germline V gene data show CDR1 as MNHEY and CDR2 as SMNVEV (reference sequence). With 0 bases clipped from V and 1 base from J, the junction kept 3 bases outside the gene matches. CDR3 DNA: TGTGCCAGCAGTTTATCCGGGACAGGGGTATCTGGGGCCAACGTCCTGACTTTC. Residues: CASSLSGTGVSGANVLTF.

The table lists this clonotype with a few counts. The CDR3 spells CSASSGPEETQYF. CDR3 nucleotides: TGCAGTGCTAGTTCCGGTCCAGAAGAGACCCAGTACTTC. The chain couples TRBV20-1 to TRBJ2-5; the D is unclear. From germline, CDR1 is DFQATT and CDR2 SNEGSKA (reference sequence). This CDR3 contains 13 residues. The V gene lost 3 bases and the J gene lost 3 bases, with 11 bases spanning the gap.

There are a few counts of this clonotype. This chain uses TRBV5-1 with TRBJ1-5; 7 bases match TRBD1. Trimming cost V 3 bases and J 11 bases; bases outside gene matches: 14. Germline loops: CDR1 SGHRS, CDR2 YFSETQ. The CDR3 totals 15 residues. The CDR3 region has the DNA TGCGCCAGCAGCTGGGGGGACAGCCCTAGTCAAACCCAGCATTTT. It translates to CASSWGDSPSQTQHF.

This chain joins TRBV20-1 and TRBJ2-7; D possibly uses TRBD1 or TRBD2 (6 bases each). Germline CDR1 DFQATT, CDR2 SNEGSKA (reference sequence). Trimming removed 3 bases from V and 3 bases from J, with 18 bases in between. The CDR3 spans 15 residues. The CDR3 region has the DNA TGCAGTGCTAGCTTAGGGGGGCGGGCCAGCTACGAGCAGTACTTC. It is translated as CSASLGGRASYEQYF.

This chain uses TRBV2 with TRBJ2-3; a possible D gene is TRBD1 (5 bases). V was cut by 4 bases and J by 2 bases, with 7 bases left in between. The length of the CDR3 is 13 residues. The germline V gene encodes CDR1 SNHLY and CDR2 FYNNEI. The CDR3 DNA reads as TGTGCCAGCAGTGGACAGTTCACAGATACGCAGTATTTT. Residues: CASSGQFTDTQYF.